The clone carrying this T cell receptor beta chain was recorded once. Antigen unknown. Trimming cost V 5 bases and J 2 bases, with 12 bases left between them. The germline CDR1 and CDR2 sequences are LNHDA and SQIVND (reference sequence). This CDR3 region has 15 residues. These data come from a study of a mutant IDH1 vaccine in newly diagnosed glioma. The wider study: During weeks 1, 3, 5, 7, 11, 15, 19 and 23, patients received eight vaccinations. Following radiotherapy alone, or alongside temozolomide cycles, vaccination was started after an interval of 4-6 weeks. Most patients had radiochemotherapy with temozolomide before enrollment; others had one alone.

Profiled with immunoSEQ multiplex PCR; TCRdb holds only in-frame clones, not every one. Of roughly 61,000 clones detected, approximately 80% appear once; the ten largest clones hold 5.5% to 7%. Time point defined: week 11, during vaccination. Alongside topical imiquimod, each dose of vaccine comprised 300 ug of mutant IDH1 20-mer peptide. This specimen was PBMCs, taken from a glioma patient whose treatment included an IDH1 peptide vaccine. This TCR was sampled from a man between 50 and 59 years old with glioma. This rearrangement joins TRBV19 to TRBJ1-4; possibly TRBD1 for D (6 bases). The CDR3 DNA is TGTGCCAGTAGTGGACCGGGGGGCACTAATGAAAAACTGTTTTTT. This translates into CASSGPGGTNEKLFF.